Given below is one T cell receptor beta chain in context. The antigen is not known. Germline V gene lookup returns CDR1 LGHNA and CDR2 YSLEER. Deletions cut 2 bases from V and 7 bases from J, with 14 bases between. The length of the CDR3 is 15 residues. This specimen comes from a study of siplizumab effects on memory and regulatory T cells. The table came from immunoSEQ multiplex PCR; TCRdb's copy has only in-frame clones and leaves some out. Among some 100,000 clones listed, roughly 93% were seen once. Findings and limits, study-wide: The authors did not confirm suppressive function in proliferating Tregs from siplizumab cultures. Naive T cells appeared more varied than memory cells and looked like key alloresponse contributors. Roughly 80-96% of proliferating CD4+ or CD8+ clones defied assignment to a naive or memory phenotype.

Material: CD8+ T cells sorted from blood. The TCR comes from a human donor in good health. The chain uses TRBV4-3 and TRBJ1-4, with D possibly TRBD1 on 6 matching bases. The CDR3 DNA reads TGCGCCAGCAGCCAAAAGAACAGGGAAGGTGAAAAACTGTTTTTT. Translating gives CASSQKNREGEKLFF.